This T cell receptor (beta chain) was obtained from a study of molecular identifiers for immune sequencing clone quantification. About the research overall: Five aliquots were made in replicates from the RNA of roughly 21,000 or 96,000 naive CD8 cells, and four were sequenced.

Overall study findings and caveats: A shared barcode on identical TCR molecules could lead to underestimated sizes for highly expanded clones.

With respect to this clonotype: Antigen specificity is unknown. A much larger clone lies one base from this, so it may be a read error.

MiXCR, run by TCRdb on the PCR reads, gives a single entry per CDR3 protein. Here the sample spans around 480,000 distinct CDR3 sequences, about 26% being singletons. The receptor was isolated from a human donor in good health. Some libraries in this study had Jurkat cell RNA spiked in. Sample: naive CD8+ T cells from blood, with Jurkat cell RNA spiked in. Subset defined: FACS-sorted CD8+CD4-CCR7+CD45RA+ naive T cells.

DNA for the CDR3: TGTGCCAGCAGCTTAGGGCCCCCCGACACTGAAGCTTTCTTT. Translation: CASSLGPPDTEAFF. The genes are TRBV7-2 and TRBJ1-1, with D unresolved. The V gene lost 1 base and the J gene lost 3 bases, with 9 bases spanning the gap. The CDR3 length is 14 residues. From germline, CDR1 is SGHTA and CDR2 FQGNSA. Complete variable domain (other parts from reference TRBV7-2 and TRBJ1-1): GAGVSQSPSNKVTEKGKDVELRCDPISGHTALYWYRQSLGQGLEFLIYFQGNSAPDKSGLPSDRFSAERTGGSVSTLTIQRTQQEDSAVYLCASSLGPPDTEAFFGQGTRLTVV.